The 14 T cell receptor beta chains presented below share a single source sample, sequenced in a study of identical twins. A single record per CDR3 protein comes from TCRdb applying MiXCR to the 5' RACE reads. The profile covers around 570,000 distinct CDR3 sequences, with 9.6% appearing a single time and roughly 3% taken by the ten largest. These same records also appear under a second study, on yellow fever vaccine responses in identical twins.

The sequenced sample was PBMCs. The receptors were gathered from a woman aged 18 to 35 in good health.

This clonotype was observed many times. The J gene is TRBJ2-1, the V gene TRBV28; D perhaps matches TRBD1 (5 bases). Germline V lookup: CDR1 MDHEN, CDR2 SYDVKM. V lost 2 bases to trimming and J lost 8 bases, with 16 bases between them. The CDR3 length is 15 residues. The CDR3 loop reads CASSLRWGASDEQFF. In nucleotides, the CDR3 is TGTGCCAGCAGTTTACGGTGGGGCGCGAGTGATGAGCAGTTCTTC.

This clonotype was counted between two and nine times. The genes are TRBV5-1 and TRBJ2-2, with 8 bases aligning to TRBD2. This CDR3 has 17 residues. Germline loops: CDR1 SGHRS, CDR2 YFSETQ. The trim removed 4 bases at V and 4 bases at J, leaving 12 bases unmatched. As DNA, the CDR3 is TGCGCCAGCAGCACTCGTAGCGGGGCGGAGGGCACCGGGGAGCTGTTTTTT. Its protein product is CASSTRSGAEGTGELFF.

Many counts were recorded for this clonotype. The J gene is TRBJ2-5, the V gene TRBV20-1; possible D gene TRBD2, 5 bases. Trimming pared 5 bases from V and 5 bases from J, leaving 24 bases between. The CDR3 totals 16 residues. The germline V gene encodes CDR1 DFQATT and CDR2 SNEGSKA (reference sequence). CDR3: CSAFSSTRGRGETQYF. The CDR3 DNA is TGCAGTGCTTTTTCGTCAACTAGAGGTCGAGGGGAGACCCAGTACTTC.

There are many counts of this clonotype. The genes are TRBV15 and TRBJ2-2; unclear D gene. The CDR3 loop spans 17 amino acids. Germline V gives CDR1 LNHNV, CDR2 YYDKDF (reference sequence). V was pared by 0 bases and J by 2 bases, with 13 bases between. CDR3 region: CATSRDIGPTNTGELFF. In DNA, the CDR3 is TGTGCCACCAGCAGAGATATAGGACCTACTAACACCGGGGAGCTGTTTTTT. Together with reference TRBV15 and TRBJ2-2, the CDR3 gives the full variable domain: DAMVIQNPRYQVTQFGKPVTLSCSQTLNHNVMYWYQQKSSQAPKLLFHYYDKDFNNEADTPDNFQSRRPNTSFCFLDIRSPGLGDTAMYLCATSRDIGPTNTGELFFGEGSRLTVL.

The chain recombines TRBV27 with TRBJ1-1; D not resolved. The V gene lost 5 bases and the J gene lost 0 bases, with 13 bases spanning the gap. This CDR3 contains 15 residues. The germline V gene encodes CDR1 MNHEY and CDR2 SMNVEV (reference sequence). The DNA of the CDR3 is TGTGCCAGCAGTCCCTCCCCAGGTTTGAACACTGAAGCTTTCTTT. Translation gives CASSPSPGLNTEAFF.

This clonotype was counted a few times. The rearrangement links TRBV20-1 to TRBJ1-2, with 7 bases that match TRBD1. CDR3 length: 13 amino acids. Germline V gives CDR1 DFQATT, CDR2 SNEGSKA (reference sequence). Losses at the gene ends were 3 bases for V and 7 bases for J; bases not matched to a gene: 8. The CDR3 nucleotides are TGCAGTGCTAGTGAAGGGGGCCTGTCTGGCTACACCTTC. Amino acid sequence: CSASEGGLSGYTF.

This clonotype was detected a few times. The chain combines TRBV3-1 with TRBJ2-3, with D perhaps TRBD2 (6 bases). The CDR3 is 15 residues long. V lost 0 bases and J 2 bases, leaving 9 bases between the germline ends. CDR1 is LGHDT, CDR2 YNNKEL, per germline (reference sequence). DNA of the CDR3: TGTGCCAGCAGCCAAGATCGGGGGAACACAGATACGCAGTATTTT. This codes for CASSQDRGNTDTQYF.

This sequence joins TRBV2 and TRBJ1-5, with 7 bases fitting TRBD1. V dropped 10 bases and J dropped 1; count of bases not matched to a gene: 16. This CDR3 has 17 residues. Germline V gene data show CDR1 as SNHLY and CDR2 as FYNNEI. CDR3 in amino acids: CAIYYWDRGCSNQPQHF. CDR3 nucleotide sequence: TGTGCCATCTATTATTGGGACAGAGGTTGCAGCAATCAGCCCCAGCATTTT.

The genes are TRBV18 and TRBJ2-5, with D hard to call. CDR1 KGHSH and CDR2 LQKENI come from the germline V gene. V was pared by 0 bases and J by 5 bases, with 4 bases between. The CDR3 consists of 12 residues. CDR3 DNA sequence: TGTGCCAGCTCACCACCGGATGAGACCCAGTACTTC. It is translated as CASSPPDETQYF.

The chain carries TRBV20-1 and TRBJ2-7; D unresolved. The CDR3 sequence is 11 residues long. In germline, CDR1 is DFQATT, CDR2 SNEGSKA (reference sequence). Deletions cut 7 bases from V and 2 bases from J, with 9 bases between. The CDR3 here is CSGVSAYEQYF. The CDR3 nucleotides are TGCAGTGGAGTTTCTGCCTACGAGCAGTACTTC.

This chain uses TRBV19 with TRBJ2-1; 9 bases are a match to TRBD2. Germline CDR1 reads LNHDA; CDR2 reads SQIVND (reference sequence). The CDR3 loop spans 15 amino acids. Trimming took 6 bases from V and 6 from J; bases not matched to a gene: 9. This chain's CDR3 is CASRGASGVLNEQFF. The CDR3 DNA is TGTGCCAGTAGAGGGGCTAGCGGGGTTCTCAATGAGCAGTTCTTC.

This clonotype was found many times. The CDR3 spells CASSTGLGNQPQHF. CDR3 DNA sequence: TGCGCCAGCAGCACCGGACTAGGCAATCAGCCCCAGCATTTT. The rearrangement uses TRBV5-1 and TRBJ1-5; D ambiguous. From germline, CDR1 is SGHRS and CDR2 YFSETQ. CDR3 size: 14 residues. Trimming shortened V by 4 bases and J by 2 bases, and 10 bases separated the two germline ends.

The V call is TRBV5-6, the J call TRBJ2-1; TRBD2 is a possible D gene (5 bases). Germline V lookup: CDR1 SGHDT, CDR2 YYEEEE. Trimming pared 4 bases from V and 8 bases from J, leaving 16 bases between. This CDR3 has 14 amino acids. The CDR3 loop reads CASSPGLLSDEQFF. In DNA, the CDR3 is TGTGCCAGCAGCCCCGGACTCCTTAGCGATGAGCAGTTCTTC.

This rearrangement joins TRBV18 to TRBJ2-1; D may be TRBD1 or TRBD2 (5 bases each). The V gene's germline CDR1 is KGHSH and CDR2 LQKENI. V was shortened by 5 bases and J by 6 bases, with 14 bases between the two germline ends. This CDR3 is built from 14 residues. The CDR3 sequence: CASSADNGANEQFF. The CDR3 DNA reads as TGTGCCAGCTCAGCCGACAACGGGGCCAATGAGCAGTTCTTC.